This entry features one T cell receptor (beta chain) sequence. The data were obtained in a study of cytomegalovirus exposure and HLA in healthy donors. Study-wide background: From HLA-typed donors, an early data release held tens of millions of unique TCRs.

The germline gives CDR1 SGHRS, CDR2 YFSETQ. V trimming: 5 bases; J trimming: 5 bases; junction bases outside the gene matches: 6. This CDR3 has 15 amino acids. PCR used 60 Vbeta primers and 13 Jbeta primers. Sequencing used immunoSEQ multiplex PCR; TCRdb keeps in-frame clones, though not all of them. The repertoire holds 200,000 to 250,000 clones, roughly three quarters seen once, with roughly 1.6% in the top ten. J is TRBJ2-1 and V is TRBV5-1; 11 bases line up with TRBD2. This TCR derives from a man in his fifties in good health and CMV-seronegative. Source material: PBMCs. DNA of the CDR3: TGCGCCAGCAGGAAGGGACTAGCGGAAAACAATGAGCAGTTCTTC. This gives the protein CASRKGLAENNEQFF.